The 9 T cell receptor beta chains below come from one sample, sequenced in a study of early T cells in non-severe SARS-CoV-2 infection. Each CDR3 protein is one row after TCRdb ran MiXCR on the 5' RACE reads. The sample contains 80,000 to 95,000 distinct CDR3 sequences, approximately 13% of which appear only once. The sample consisted of whole blood. Source of these receptors: an adult who was a healthcare worker with PCR-confirmed SARS-CoV-2 infection or an uninfected control (not recorded which).

Ten or more counts support this clonotype. CDR3 coding DNA: TGCAGCGCAGCGAGGACTAGCGGGAGTCTTATCGATGAGCAGTTCTTC. Translated, it gives CSAARTSGSLIDEQFF. The rearrangement uses TRBV29-1 and TRBJ2-1, with TRBD2 identical over 13 bases. Germline trimming cut 7 bases from V and 8 bases from J; bases unmatched to any gene: 14. The CDR3 is 16 amino acids. CDR1 is SQVTM, CDR2 ANQGSEA, per germline.

The chain joins TRBV11-2 to TRBJ2-2, with 8 bases matching TRBD2. Trimming took 5 bases from V and 4 from J; bases not matched to a gene: 6. Germline loops: CDR1 SGHAT, CDR2 FQNNGV. The CDR3 is 15 residues long. The CDR3 coding sequence is TGTGCCAGCAGCCCAGGACTAGCAACCACCGGGGAGCTGTTTTTT. It translates to CASSPGLATTGELFF.

V and J are TRBV5-6 and TRBJ2-1, with 8 bases lining up with TRBD1. With 2 bases clipped from V and 9 bases from J, the junction kept 7 bases outside the gene matches. Germline assignment: CDR1 SGHDT and CDR2 YYEEEE. The CDR3 is made up of 14 amino acids. The CDR3 is CASSFDRGAGEQFF. CDR3 DNA: TGTGCCAGCAGCTTTGACAGGGGCGCAGGTGAGCAGTTCTTC.

The V call is TRBV7-6, the J call TRBJ2-1; no reliable D call. This CDR3 has 12 amino acids. V was clipped by 5 bases and J by 4 bases, with 6 bases between them. The V gene's germline CDR1 is SGHVS and CDR2 FNYEAQ. CDR3 DNA: TGTGCCAGCAGCCTAAAATACAATGAGCAGTTCTTC. Its translation: CASSLKYNEQFF.

Turning to this clonotype: Since a much larger clone is just one base distant, this may be a read error. The chain links TRBV4-1 to TRBJ2-3; no definite D call. The CDR3 is 16 residues long. The germline gives CDR1 MGHRA, CDR2 YSYEKL. CDR3 DNA sequence: TGCGCCAGCAGCAAAGATTCCAGCTCCCGCACAGATACGCAGTATTTT. Amino acids: CASSKDSSSRTDTQYF.

The chain is built from TRBV9 and TRBJ2-7; no definite D call. V shed 4 bases and J shed 4 bases, with 21 bases lying between them. Germline V CDR1 and CDR2: SGDLS, YYNGEE. This CDR3 has 16 amino acids. CDR3 amino acids: CASSPPDGGGLYEQYF. CDR3 DNA: TGTGCCAGCAGCCCTCCGGACGGCGGTGGGTTGTACGAGCAGTACTTC. Full variable domain (missing parts from reference TRBV9 and TRBJ2-7): DSGVTQTPKHLITATGQRVTLRCSPRSGDLSVYWYQQSLDQGLQFLIQYYNGEERAKGNILERFSAQQFPDLHSELNLSSLELGDSALYFCASSPPDGGGLYEQYFGPGTRLTVT.

At least ten counts were recorded for this clonotype. The rearrangement uses TRBV30 and TRBJ1-6; a possible D gene is TRBD1 (6 bases). CDR3 length: 17 amino acids. V lost 4 bases, J lost 2 bases, and 18 bases lay in between. The germline gives CDR1 GTSNPN, CDR2 SVGIG (reference sequence). The CDR3 coding sequence is TGTGCCTGGAAGAGGACAGCATTTTCCACCTATAATTCACCCCTCCACTTT. Translated: CAWKRTAFSTYNSPLHF. The variable domain in full, with the rest retrieved from reference TRBV30 and TRBJ1-6, is SQTIHQWPATLVQPVGSPLSLECTVEGTSNPNLYWYRQAAGRGLQLLFYSVGIGQISSEVPQNLSASRPQDRQFILSSKKLLLSDSGFYLCAWKRTAFSTYNSPLHFGNGTRLTVT.

Ten or more counts support this clonotype. The chain combines TRBV7-2 with TRBJ2-1; 7 bases line up with TRBD1. V trimming: 11 bases; J trimming: 0 bases; junction bases outside the gene matches: 1. In germline, CDR1 is SGHTA, CDR2 FQGNSA. The CDR3 is made up of 12 amino acids. The CDR3 spells CARTGSYNEQFF. The CDR3 bases are TGTGCCCGGACAGGCTCCTACAATGAGCAGTTCTTC. Full variable domain (missing parts from reference TRBV7-2 and TRBJ2-1): GAGVSQSPSNKVTEKGKDVELRCDPISGHTALYWYRQSLGQGLEFLIYFQGNSAPDKSGLPSDRFSAERTGGSVSTLTIQRTQQEDSAVYLCARTGSYNEQFFGPGTRLTVL.

This chain links TRBV18 with TRBJ2-7; maybe TRBD1 (6 bases). Germline CDR1 and CDR2: KGHSH and LQKENI. This CDR3 spans 15 amino acids. V lost 4 bases, J lost 2 bases, and 15 bases lay in between. This CDR3 reads CASSLGQFSPYEQYF. The CDR3 DNA reads as TGTGCCAGCTCACTAGGACAGTTCTCACCCTACGAGCAGTACTTC.